This TCR beta chain came from a study of T cell changes during pregnancy in multiple sclerosis. This table comes from immunoSEQ multiplex PCR, and its TCRdb copy is limited to in-frame clones, with some not included. This sample yields 90,000 or so clones, of which 92% are seen a single time; roughly 1.4% belongs to the top ten. In its sample, this clone was seen once. Trimming at V came to 8 bases and at J to 2 bases, leaving 7 bases not matched to a gene. The CDR3 covers 14 residues. The germline CDR1 and CDR2 sequences are SGHRS and YFSETQ. The sample consisted of peripheral blood, taken in the first trimester of pregnancy. The chain is built from TRBV5-1 and TRBJ1-3; 7 bases are shared with TRBD1. The receptor was derived from a female donor with multiple sclerosis, enrolled in a pregnancy study. CDR3 coding DNA: TGCGCCAGTACCGAGACAGGGCCTGGAAACACCATATATTTT. This gives the protein CASTETGPGNTIYF.